This T cell receptor (beta chain) came from a study of shared clonotypes between healthy human individuals. V gave up 1 base and J gave up 5 bases, with 6 bases separating them. The CDR3 is 13 residues long. Germline values: CDR1 MNHEY, CDR2 SMNVEV (reference sequence). This table comes from immunoSEQ multiplex PCR, and its TCRdb copy is limited to in-frame clones, with some not included. The sample includes a few hundred thousand clones, around 86% of them seen just once. Specimen: memory CD8+ T cells sorted from blood. Subset reported: CD45RO+ cells pooled with CCR7-negative TemRA cells. The clonotype originates from a man younger than 35 in good health. The chain combines TRBV27 with TRBJ2-1; D perhaps matches TRBD1 (6 bases). This CDR3 reads CASSLYRDNEQFF. In nucleotides, the CDR3 is TGTGCCAGCAGTTTATACAGGGACAATGAGCAGTTCTTC.